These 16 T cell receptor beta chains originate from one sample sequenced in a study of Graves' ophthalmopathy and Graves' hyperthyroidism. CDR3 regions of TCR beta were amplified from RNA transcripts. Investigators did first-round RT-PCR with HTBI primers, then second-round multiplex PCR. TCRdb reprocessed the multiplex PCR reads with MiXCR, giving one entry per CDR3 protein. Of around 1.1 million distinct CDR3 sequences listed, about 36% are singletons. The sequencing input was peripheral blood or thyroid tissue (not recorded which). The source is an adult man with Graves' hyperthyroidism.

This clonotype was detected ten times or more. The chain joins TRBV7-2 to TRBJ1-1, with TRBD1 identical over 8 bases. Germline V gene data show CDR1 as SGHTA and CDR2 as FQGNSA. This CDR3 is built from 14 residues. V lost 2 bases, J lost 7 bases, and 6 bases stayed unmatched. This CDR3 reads CASSLSLTGVEAFF. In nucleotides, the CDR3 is TGTGCCAGCAGCTTATCTTTGACAGGGGTTGAAGCTTTCTTT.

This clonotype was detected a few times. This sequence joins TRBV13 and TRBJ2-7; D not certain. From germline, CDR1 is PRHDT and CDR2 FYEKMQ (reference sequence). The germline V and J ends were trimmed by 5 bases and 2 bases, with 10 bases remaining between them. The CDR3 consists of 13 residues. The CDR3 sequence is CASSKFGPYEQYF. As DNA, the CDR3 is TGTGCCAGCAGCAAATTTGGACCCTACGAGCAGTACTTC.

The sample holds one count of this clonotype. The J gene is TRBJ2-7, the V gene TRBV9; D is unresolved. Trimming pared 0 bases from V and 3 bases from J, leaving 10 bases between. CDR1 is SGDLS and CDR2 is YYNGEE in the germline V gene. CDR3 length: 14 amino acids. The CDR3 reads CASSVAGKGYEQYF. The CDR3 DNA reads TGTGCCAGCAGCGTAGCTGGTAAGGGCTACGAGCAGTACTTC.

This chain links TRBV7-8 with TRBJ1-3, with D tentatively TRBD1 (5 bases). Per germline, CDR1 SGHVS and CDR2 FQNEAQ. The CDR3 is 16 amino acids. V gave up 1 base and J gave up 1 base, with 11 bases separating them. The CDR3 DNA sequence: TGTGCCAGCAGCTTAGGGGGGGTTTGGTCTGGAAACACCATATATTTT. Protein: CASSLGGVWSGNTIYF. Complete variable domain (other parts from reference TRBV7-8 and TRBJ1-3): GAGVSQSPRYKVAKRGQDVALRCDPISGHVSLFWYQQALGQGPEFLTYFQNEAQLDKSGLPSDRFFAERPEGSVSTLKIQRTQQEDSAVYLCASSLGGVWSGNTIYFGEGSWLTVV.

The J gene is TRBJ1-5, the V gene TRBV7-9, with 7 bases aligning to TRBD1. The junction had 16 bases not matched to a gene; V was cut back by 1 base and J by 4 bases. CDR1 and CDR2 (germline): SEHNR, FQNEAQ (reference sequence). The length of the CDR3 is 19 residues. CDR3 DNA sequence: TGTGCCAGCAGCTTAGACCTCCGACAGGGTGCGAGTAGGAATCAGCCCCAGCATTTT. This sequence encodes CASSLDLRQGASRNQPQHF. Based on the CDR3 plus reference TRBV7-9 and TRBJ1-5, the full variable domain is DTGVSQNPRHKITKRGQNVTFRCDPISEHNRLYWYRQTLGQGPEFLTYFQNEAQLEKSRLLSDRFSAERPKGSFSTLEIQRTEQGDSAMYLCASSLDLRQGASRNQPQHFGDGTRLSIL.

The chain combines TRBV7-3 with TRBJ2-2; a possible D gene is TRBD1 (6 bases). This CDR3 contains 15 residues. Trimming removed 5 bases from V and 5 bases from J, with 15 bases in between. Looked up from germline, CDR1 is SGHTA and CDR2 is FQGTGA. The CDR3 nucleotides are TGTGCCAGCAGCGGGAACCTAGGGGGTACCGGGGAGCTGTTTTTT. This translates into CASSGNLGGTGELFF.

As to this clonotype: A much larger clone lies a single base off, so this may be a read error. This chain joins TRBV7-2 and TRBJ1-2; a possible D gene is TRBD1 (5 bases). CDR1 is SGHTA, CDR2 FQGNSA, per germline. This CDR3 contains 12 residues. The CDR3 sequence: CAGSYRRDGYTF. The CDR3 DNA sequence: TGTGCCGGCAGCTACCGCAGGGACGGCTACACCTTC.

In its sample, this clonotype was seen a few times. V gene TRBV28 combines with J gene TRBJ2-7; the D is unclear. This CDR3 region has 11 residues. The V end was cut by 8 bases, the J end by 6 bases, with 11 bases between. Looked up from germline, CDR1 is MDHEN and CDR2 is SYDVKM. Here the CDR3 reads CASGRVGEQYF. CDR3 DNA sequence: TGTGCCAGCGGAAGGGTCGGCGAGCAGTACTTC. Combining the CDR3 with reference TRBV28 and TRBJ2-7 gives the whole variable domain DVKVTQSSRYLVKRTGEKVFLECVQDMDHENMFWYRQDPGLGLRLIYFSYDVKMKEKGDIPEGYSVSREKKERFSLILESASTNQTSMYLCASGRVGEQYFGPGTRLTVT.

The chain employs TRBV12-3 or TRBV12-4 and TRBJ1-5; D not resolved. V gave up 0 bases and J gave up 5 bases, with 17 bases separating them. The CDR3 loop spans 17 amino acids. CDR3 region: CASSLAPYWAKYQPQHF. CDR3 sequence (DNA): TGTGCCAGCAGTTTAGCTCCCTATTGGGCGAAATATCAGCCCCAGCATTTT.

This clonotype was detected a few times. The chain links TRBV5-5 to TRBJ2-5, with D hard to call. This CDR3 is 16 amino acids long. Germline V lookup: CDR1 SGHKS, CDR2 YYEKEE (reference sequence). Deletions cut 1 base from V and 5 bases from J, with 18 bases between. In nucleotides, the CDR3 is TGTGCCAGCAGCTTGTTTCGGTCAGCCCAACGGGAGACCCAGTACTTC. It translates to CASSLFRSAQRETQYF.

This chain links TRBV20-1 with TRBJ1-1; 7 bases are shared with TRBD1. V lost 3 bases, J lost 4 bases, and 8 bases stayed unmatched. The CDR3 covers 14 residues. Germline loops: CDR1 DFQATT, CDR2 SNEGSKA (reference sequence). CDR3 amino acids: CSASGGGSVTEAFF. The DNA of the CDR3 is TGCAGTGCTAGCGGAGGGGGCTCGGTCACTGAAGCTTTCTTT.

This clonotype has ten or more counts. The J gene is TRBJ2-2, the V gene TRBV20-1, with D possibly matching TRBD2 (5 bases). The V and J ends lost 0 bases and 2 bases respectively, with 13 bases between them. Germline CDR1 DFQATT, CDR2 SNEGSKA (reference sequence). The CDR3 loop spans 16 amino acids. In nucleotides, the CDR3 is TGCAGTGCTAGAGATGTAATCGGACTTAACACCGGGGAGCTGTTTTTT. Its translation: CSARDVIGLNTGELFF.

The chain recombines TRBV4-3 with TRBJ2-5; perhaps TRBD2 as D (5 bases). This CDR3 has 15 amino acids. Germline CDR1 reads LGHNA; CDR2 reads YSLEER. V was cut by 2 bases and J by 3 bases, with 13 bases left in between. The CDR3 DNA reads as TGCGCCAGCAGCCAATCCTCTAGAGGGAAAGAGACCCAGTACTTC. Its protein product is CASSQSSRGKETQYF.

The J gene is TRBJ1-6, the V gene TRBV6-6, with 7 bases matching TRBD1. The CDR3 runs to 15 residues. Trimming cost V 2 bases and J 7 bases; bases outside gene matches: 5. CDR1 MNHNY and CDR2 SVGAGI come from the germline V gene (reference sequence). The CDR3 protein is CASSYRGTANSPLHF. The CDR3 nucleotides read TGTGCCAGCAGTTACCGTGGGACAGCCAATTCACCCCTCCACTTT.

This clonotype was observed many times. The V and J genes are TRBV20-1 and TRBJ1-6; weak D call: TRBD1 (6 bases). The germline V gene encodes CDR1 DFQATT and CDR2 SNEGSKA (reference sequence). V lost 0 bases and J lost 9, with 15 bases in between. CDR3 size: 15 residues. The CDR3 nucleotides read TGCAGTGCTAGAGATCCACAGGGCGTCTCTTCACCCCTCCACTTT. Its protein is CSARDPQGVSSPLHF.

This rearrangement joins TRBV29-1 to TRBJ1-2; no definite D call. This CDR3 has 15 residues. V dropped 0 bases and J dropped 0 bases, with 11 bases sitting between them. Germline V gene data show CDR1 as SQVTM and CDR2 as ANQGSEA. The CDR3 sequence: CSVEDLPESNYGYTF. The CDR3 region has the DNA TGCAGCGTTGAAGATCTCCCAGAATCTAACTATGGCTACACCTTC.